These 28 T cell receptor beta chains originate from one sample sequenced in a study of T-cell reconstitution after alpha-beta-depleted transplantation in children. Molecular barcoding with unique molecular identifiers was used for the TCRbeta library. TCRdb re-called the PCR reads through MiXCR, storing one row per CDR3 protein. The sample records about 610,000 distinct CDR3 sequences, about 11% being singletons. Sequenced here: PBMCs from the stem cell graft donor, sampled from the stem cell graft. The receptors shown here come from a human donor who donated a stem cell graft to a child with acute myeloid leukemia.

This clonotype has only a few counts. V is TRBV6-6 and J is TRBJ2-7, with TRBD1 as a possible D gene (6 bases). The CDR3 is 13 amino acids. The V and J ends lost 6 bases and 0 bases respectively, with 9 bases between them. Germline assignment: CDR1 MNHNY and CDR2 SVGAGI (reference sequence). The CDR3 nucleotides read TGTGCCAGCAGGCCAGGGGCCTCCTACGAGCAGTACTTC. It is translated as CASRPGASYEQYF.

In this sample, this clonotype turned up a few times. This chain links TRBV27 with TRBJ1-5, with a tentative D call TRBD1 (5 bases). The CDR3 length is 14 residues. Trimming took off 3 bases at V and 7 bases at J, with 13 bases between the two ends. The germline gives CDR1 MNHEY, CDR2 SMNVEV (reference sequence). The CDR3 reads CASSFRGDGQPQHF. For the CDR3, the DNA is TGTGCCAGCAGTTTCCGGGGGGATGGGCAGCCCCAGCATTTT.

The CDR3 DNA sequence: TGTGCCATCAGTGAGCCAGGACAGGGGAACGGTGAGCAGTTCTTC. Protein: CAISEPGQGNGEQFF. This chain joins TRBV10-3 and TRBJ2-1; TRBD1 matches 9 bases. CDR3 length equals 15 residues. After removal of 2 bases from V and 9 bases from J, the junction contained 8 bases not matched to a gene. The germline CDR1 and CDR2 sequences are ENHRY and SYGVKD.

The chain recombines TRBV6-5 with TRBJ2-1, with D unclear. Between the trimmed V and J ends, which lost 4 bases and 6 bases, there was a span of 13 bases. Germline CDR1 MNHEY, CDR2 SVGAGI. The CDR3 spans 14 residues. The CDR3, as DNA: TGTGCCAGCAGTTCGGCGACAACGACCAATGAGCAGTTCTTC. As protein: CASSSATTTNEQFF.

V is TRBV28 and J is TRBJ2-2; 7 positions match TRBD1. The CDR3 loop spans 15 amino acids. V shed 6 bases, J shed 7 bases, and the junction held 11 bases outside the gene matches. Germline values: CDR1 MDHEN, CDR2 SYDVKM. CDR3 DNA sequence: TGTGCCAGCAGGGCATCAGGACAGGCGGTCGGGGAGCTGTTTTTT. This codes for CASRASGQAVGELFF.

This clonotype was recorded many times. The gene calls are TRBV7-3 and TRBJ2-7; the match to TRBD1 covers 7 bases. Germline values: CDR1 SGHTA, CDR2 FQGTGA. The CDR3 has 15 residues. Trimming removed 2 bases from V and 7 bases from J; junction bases left unmatched: 11. The DNA for the CDR3 is TGTGCCAGCAGCTTATTCCACAGGGGTGAGGGGGAGCAGTACTTC. Protein sequence: CASSLFHRGEGEQYF.

The chain combines TRBV24-1 with TRBJ2-2, with 8 bases aligning to TRBD2. The CDR3 has 13 residues. The V and J ends lost 1 base and 10 bases, in that order; junction bases with no gene match: 1. Germline assignment: CDR1 KGHDR and CDR2 SFDVKD. The CDR3 loop is CATSDFGLAELFF. The CDR3 coding sequence is TGTGCCACCAGTGATTTCGGACTAGCGGAGCTGTTTTTT.

J is TRBJ2-7 and V is TRBV20-1; D call uncertain. Germline lookup yields CDR1 DFQATT and CDR2 SNEGSKA (reference sequence). V was trimmed by 0 bases and J by 5 bases, leaving 14 bases between them. The CDR3 runs to 14 residues. CDR3 loop: CSARDPGARHEQYF. The CDR3 DNA reads as TGCAGTGCTAGAGATCCGGGCGCGCGCCACGAGCAGTACTTC.

With regard to this clonotype: Lacking the conserved final phenylalanine or tryptophan, this CDR3 likely reflects a read error. The chain links TRBV20-1 to TRBJ2-1; 10 positions agree with TRBD2. Per the germline V gene, CDR1 is DFQATT and CDR2 is SNEGSKA (reference sequence). V shed 1 base and J 1 base; nucleotides not matched to a gene: 13. The CDR3 has 19 amino acids. The CDR3 coding sequence is TGCAGTGCTAGAGGGAGCGGGAGGGCCGTTTTTTGGTCCTACAATGAGCAGTTCTTG. This encodes CSARGSGRAVFWSYNEQFL.

This clonotype was seen ten or more times. J is TRBJ2-1 and V is TRBV30, with a weak D call TRBD1 (7 bases). The V gene lost 1 base and the J gene lost 4 bases, with 14 bases spanning the gap. Germline-derived CDR1 and CDR2 are GTSNPN and SVGIG (reference sequence). The CDR3 is 15 residues long. Here the CDR3 DNA reads TGTGCCTGGAGTGGAGGCAGGGGGGAGTACAATGAGCAGTTCTTC. It encodes CAWSGGRGEYNEQFF.

In this sample, this clonotype turned up many times. The chain carries TRBV7-9 and TRBJ2-7; TRBD1 matches 9 bases. V was pared by 7 bases and J by 2 bases, with 6 bases of the junction left unmatched. The CDR3 has 14 residues. Germline V gene lookup returns CDR1 SEHNR and CDR2 FQNEAQ (reference sequence). DNA of the CDR3: TGTGCCAGCAACGCGGGACAGGGCCCCTACGAGCAGTACTTC. Its translation is CASNAGQGPYEQYF.

This clonotype was picked up a small number of times. The chain combines TRBV12-3 or TRBV12-4 with TRBJ2-7; D is possibly TRBD1 (5 bases). The CDR3 contains 14 residues. V shed 5 bases and J shed 1 base, with 12 bases lying between them. The CDR3 region is CASSATDRSYEQYF. The CDR3 DNA reads as TGTGCCAGCAGTGCCACTGACAGATCCTACGAGCAGTACTTC.

This clonotype was seen a few times. The chain combines TRBV20-1 with TRBJ2-5; D is possibly TRBD2 (7 bases). The CDR3 sequence is 16 residues long. Germline assignment: CDR1 DFQATT and CDR2 SNEGSKA (reference sequence). The ends were cut back, 3 bases at V and 5 bases at J, with 22 bases in the middle. The CDR3 sequence is CSARRQIGTGGETQYF. The CDR3 bases are TGCAGTGCTAGGAGGCAAATCGGGACGGGGGGCGAGACCCAGTACTTC.

This clonotype has a handful of counts. CDR3 sequence: CRYYEQYF. In DNA form, the CDR3 reads TGCCGCTACTACGAGCAGTACTTC. V is TRBV29-1 and J is TRBJ2-7; D is unclear. Germline values: CDR1 SQVTM, CDR2 ANQGSEA. The CDR3 sequence is 8 residues long.

This clonotype was seen many times. J is TRBJ2-1 and V is TRBV7-9; TRBD2 is a possible D gene (5 bases). Germline-derived CDR1 and CDR2 are SEHNR and FQNEAQ (reference sequence). Trimming took 2 bases from V and 6 from J, leaving 14 bases between them. The CDR3 is 15 amino acids. The CDR3 here is CASSLILGPVNEQFF. CDR3 DNA sequence: TGTGCCAGCAGCTTAATACTAGGACCTGTCAATGAGCAGTTCTTC.

This clonotype was seen only a few times. This sequence joins TRBV20-1 and TRBJ1-5, with D hard to call. The CDR3 runs 12 residues. In germline, CDR1 is DFQATT, CDR2 SNEGSKA (reference sequence). Trimming stripped 3 bases from V and 16 bases from J, with 19 bases between. CDR3 in amino acids: CSARSLASAEHF. CDR3 in DNA: TGCAGTGCTAGGTCCTTGGCTTCAGCAGAACATTTT.

This clonotype occurred a few times. J is TRBJ2-3 and V is TRBV12-3 or TRBV12-4; TRBD2 matches 9 bases. V lost 3 bases to trimming and J lost 3 bases; unmatched junction nucleotides: 7. CDR3 length: 16 amino acids. The CDR3 bases are TGTGCCAGCAGTTTCCCGCTAGCGGGAACAACAGATACGCAGTATTTT. Translating gives CASSFPLAGTTDTQYF.

The V call is TRBV6-1, the J call TRBJ2-5; the match to TRBD1 covers 7 bases. V was pared by 6 bases and J by 5 bases, with 21 bases of the junction left unmatched. The germline CDR1 and CDR2 sequences are MNHNS and SASEGT. This CDR3 comprises 18 residues. The CDR3 loop is CASSDTPTGRATRETQYF. CDR3 nucleotides: TGTGCCAGCAGCGACACACCGACAGGGCGCGCGACCCGGGAGACCCAGTACTTC.

This clonotype was found a few times. The chain has TRBV9 and TRBJ1-4; the D gene is possibly TRBD1 (5 bases). Germline values: CDR1 SGDLS, CDR2 YYNGEE. There are 16 residues in the CDR3. The germline V and J ends were trimmed by 0 bases and 3 bases, with 12 bases remaining between them. In DNA form, the CDR3 reads TGTGCCAGCAGCGTAGGAACCGGGACGCCTAATGAAAAACTGTTTTTT. Translated: CASSVGTGTPNEKLFF.

The CDR3 coding sequence is TGTGCCAGCTTCAAGGTCAAGGTCCTCGCGAACACCGGGGAGCTGTTTTTT. Amino acid sequence: CASFKVKVLANTGELFF. The chain carries TRBV27 and TRBJ2-2; D unclear. V lost 8 bases to trimming and J lost 0 bases, with 19 bases between them. The CDR3 has 17 residues. Germline V gives CDR1 MNHEY, CDR2 SMNVEV (reference sequence).

The chain uses TRBV18 and TRBJ1-1; 8 bases fit TRBD1. CDR1 and CDR2 (germline): KGHSH, LQKENI. This CDR3 is built from 13 residues. Trimming at V came to 2 bases and at J to 8 bases, leaving 4 bases not matched to a gene. The DNA for the CDR3 is TGTGCCAGCTCACCAATTTCAGGGGGCGAAGCTTTCTTT. Amino acids: CASSPISGGEAFF.

This clonotype was observed many times. The rearrangement links TRBV7-3 to TRBJ2-3, with 7 bases aligning to TRBD2. CDR3 length equals 13 residues. Trimming removed 5 bases from V and 5 bases from J; junction bases left unmatched: 4. Germline CDR1 is SGHTA and CDR2 is FQGTGA. The CDR3 is CASSPGTKDTQYF. CDR3 bases: TGTGCCAGCAGCCCCGGGACTAAAGATACGCAGTATTTT. The full variable domain, completed using reference TRBV7-3 and TRBJ2-3, is GAGVSQTPSNKVTEKGKYVELRCDPISGHTALYWYRQSLGQGPEFLIYFQGTGAADDSGLPNDRFFAVRPEGSVSTLKIQRTERGDSAVYLCASSPGTKDTQYFGPGTRLTVL.

V usage is TRBV6-5 and J usage is TRBJ1-4; D not certain. The CDR3 has 15 amino acids. V gave up 4 bases and J gave up 5 bases, with 14 bases separating them. Germline V lookup: CDR1 MNHEY, CDR2 SVGAGI. The CDR3: CASSFRGGLNEKLFF. CDR3 DNA sequence: TGTGCCAGCAGTTTTCGGGGAGGGTTAAATGAAAAACTGTTTTTT.

This clonotype was recorded at least ten times. This rearrangement joins TRBV20-1 to TRBJ2-1; a possible D gene is TRBD2 (5 bases). The germline V gene has CDR1 DFQATT and CDR2 SNEGSKA (reference sequence). V lost 0 bases, J lost 7 bases, and 16 bases lay in between. The CDR3 contains 15 residues. CDR3 loop: CSARDSREPTNEQFF. Here the CDR3 DNA reads TGCAGTGCTAGAGATAGCCGGGAACCCACGAATGAGCAGTTCTTC.

This clonotype was seen a handful of times. The gene calls are TRBV7-2 and TRBJ2-5; TRBD2 agrees at 13 bases. The V segment lost 6 bases and the J segment 7 bases; nucleotides outside the gene matches: 8. The CDR3 sequence is 15 residues long. CDR1 SGHTA and CDR2 FQGNSA come from the germline V gene. CDR3 nucleotide sequence: TGTGCCAGCAGACGACTAGCGGGGGGTCCCCCGACCCAGTACTTC. This gives the protein CASRRLAGGPPTQYF.

For this clonotype: The conserved final phenylalanine or tryptophan is absent from the CDR3, which likely points to a read error. CDR3 protein: CSVEARGGDTQYL. The CDR3 nucleotides read TGCAGCGTTGAAGCCAGGGGGGGGGATACGCAGTATTTG. This chain connects TRBV29-1 to TRBJ2-3; perhaps D is TRBD1 or TRBD2 (7 bases each). V lost 1 base and J 6 bases, leaving 11 bases between the germline ends. Germline CDR1 reads SQVTM; CDR2 reads ANQGSEA. CDR3 length: 13 amino acids.

This clonotype was counted at least ten times. The rearrangement uses TRBV7-4 and TRBJ2-7; D possibly uses TRBD1 or TRBD2 (5 bases each). The CDR3 spans 12 residues. Between the trimmed V and J ends, which lost 4 bases and 8 bases, there was a span of 12 bases. Germline CDR1 reads SGHVT; CDR2 reads SQSDAQ. As DNA, the CDR3 is TGTGCCAGCAGCTCGGGACGGAGCAAGCAGTACTTC. Translated: CASSSGRSKQYF.

This sequence joins TRBV12-3 or TRBV12-4 and TRBJ1-2; D uncertain. The CDR3 spans 10 residues. Trimming cost V 4 bases and J 7 bases, with 4 bases left between them. The CDR3 protein is CASSSGGYTF. The CDR3 nucleotides read TGTGCCAGCAGTTCCGGTGGCTACACCTTC.